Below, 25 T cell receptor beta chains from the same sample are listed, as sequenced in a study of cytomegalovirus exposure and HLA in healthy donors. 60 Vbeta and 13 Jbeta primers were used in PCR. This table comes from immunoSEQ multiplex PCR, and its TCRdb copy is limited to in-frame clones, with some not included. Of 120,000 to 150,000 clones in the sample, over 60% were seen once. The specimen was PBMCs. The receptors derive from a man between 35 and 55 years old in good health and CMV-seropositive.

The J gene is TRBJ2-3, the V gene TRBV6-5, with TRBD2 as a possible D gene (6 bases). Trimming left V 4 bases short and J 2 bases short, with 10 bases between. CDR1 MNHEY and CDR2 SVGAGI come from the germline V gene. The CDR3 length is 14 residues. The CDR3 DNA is TGTGCCAGCAGTTCGCGGGACTTCACAGATACGCAGTATTTT. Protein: CASSSRDFTDTQYF.

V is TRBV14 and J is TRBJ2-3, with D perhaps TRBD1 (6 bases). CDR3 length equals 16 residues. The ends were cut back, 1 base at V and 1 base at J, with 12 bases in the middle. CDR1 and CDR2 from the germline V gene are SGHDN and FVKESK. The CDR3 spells CASSQGQDRGTDTQYF. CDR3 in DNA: TGTGCCAGCAGCCAAGGACAGGATCGGGGCACAGATACGCAGTATTTT.

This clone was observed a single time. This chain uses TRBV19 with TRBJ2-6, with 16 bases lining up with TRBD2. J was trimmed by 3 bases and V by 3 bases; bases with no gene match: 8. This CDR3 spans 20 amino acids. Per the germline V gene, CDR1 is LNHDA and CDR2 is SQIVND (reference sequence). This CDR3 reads CASSIQGLAGGRGGANVLTF. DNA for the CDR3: TGTGCCAGTAGTATTCAGGGACTAGCGGGAGGGCGTGGTGGGGCCAACGTCCTGACTTTC.

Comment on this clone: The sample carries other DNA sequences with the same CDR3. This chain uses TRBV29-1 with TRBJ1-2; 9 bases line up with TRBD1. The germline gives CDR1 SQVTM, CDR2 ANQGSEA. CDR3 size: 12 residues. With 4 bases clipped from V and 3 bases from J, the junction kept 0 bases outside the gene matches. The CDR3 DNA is TGCAGCGTTGGACAGGGGGACTATGGCTACACCTTC. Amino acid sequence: CSVGQGDYGYTF.

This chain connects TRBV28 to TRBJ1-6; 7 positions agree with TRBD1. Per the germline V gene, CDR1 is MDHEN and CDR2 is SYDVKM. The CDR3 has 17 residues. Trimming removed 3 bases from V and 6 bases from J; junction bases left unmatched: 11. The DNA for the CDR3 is TGTGCCAGCAGTTTGCCCGAGACAGGGAGGTTTAATTCACCCCTCCACTTT. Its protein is CASSLPETGRFNSPLHF.

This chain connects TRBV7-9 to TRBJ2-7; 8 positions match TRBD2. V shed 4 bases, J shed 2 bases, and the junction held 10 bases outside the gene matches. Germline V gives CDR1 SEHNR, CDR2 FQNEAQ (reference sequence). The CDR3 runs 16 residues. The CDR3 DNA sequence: TGTGCCAGCAGCTCGGGCACTAGCGGAGACCCCTACGAGCAGTACTTC. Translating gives CASSSGTSGDPYEQYF.

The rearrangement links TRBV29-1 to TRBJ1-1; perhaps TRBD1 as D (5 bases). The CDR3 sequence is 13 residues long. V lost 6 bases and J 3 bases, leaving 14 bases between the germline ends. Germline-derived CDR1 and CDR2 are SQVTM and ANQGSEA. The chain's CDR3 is CSVTAALDTEAFF. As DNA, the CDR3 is TGCAGCGTGACAGCAGCATTGGACACTGAAGCTTTCTTT.

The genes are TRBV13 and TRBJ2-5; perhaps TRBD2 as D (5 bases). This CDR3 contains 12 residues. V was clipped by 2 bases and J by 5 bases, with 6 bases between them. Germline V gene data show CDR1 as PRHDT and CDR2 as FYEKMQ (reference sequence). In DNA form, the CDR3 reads TGTGCCAGCAGCTTATCGGGGGAGACCCAGTACTTC. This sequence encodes CASSLSGETQYF.

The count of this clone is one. This CDR3 reads CASSLSGTDQETQYF. The CDR3 nucleotides read TGTGCCAGCAGCTTATCTGGGACAGATCAAGAGACCCAGTACTTC. The chain combines TRBV7-3 with TRBJ2-5; 7 nucleotides match TRBD1. Germline assignment: CDR1 SGHTA and CDR2 FQGTGA. The CDR3 is 15 residues long. Trimming cost V 2 bases and J 2 bases; bases outside gene matches: 5.

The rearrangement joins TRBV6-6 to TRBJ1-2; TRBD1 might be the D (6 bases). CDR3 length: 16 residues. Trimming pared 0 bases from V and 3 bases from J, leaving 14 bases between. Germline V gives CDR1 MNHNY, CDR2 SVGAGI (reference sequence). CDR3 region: CASSYSQGAEHYGYTF. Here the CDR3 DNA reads TGTGCCAGCAGTTACTCACAGGGAGCGGAACACTATGGCTACACCTTC.

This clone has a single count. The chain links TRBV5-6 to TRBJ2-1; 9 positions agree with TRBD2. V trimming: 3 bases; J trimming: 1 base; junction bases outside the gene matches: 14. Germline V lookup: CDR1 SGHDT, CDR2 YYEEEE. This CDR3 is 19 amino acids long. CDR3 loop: CASSSPSGVLQRSYNEQFF. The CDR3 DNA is TGTGCCAGCAGCTCCCCTAGCGGGGTCTTACAGAGGTCCTACAATGAGCAGTTCTTC.

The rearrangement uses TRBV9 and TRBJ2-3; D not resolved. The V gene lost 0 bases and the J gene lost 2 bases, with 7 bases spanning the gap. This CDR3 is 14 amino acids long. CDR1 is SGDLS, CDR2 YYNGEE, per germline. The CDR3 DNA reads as TGTGCCAGCAGCGTAGCTCCGTCCACAGATACGCAGTATTTT. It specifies CASSVAPSTDTQYF.

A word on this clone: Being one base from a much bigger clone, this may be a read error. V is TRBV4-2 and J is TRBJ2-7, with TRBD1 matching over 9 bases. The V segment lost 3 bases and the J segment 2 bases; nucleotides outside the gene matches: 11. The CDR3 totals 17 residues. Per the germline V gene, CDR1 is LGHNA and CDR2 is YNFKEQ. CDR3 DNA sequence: TGTGCCAGCAGCCAGGAAACTCCGGGACAGGGTACCTACGAGCAGTACTTC. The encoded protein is CASSQETPGQGTYEQYF.

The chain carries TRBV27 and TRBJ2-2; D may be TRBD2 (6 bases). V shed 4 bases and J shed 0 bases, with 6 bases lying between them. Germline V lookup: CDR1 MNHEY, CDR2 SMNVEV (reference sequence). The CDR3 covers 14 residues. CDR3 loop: CASSWDSNTGELFF. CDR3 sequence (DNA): TGTGCCAGCAGTTGGGACTCGAACACCGGGGAGCTGTTTTTT.

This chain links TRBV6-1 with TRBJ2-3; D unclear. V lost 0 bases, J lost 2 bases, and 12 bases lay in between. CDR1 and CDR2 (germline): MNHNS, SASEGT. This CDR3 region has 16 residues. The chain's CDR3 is CASSEAPDRYTDTQYF. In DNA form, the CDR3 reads TGTGCCAGCAGTGAAGCACCAGATCGTTACACAGATACGCAGTATTTT.

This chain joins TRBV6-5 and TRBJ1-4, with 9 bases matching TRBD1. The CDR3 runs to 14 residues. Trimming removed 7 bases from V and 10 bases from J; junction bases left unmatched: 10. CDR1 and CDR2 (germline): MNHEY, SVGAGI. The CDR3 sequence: CASTLRTGEGKLFF. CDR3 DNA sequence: TGTGCCAGCACGCTTAGGACAGGGGAGGGAAAACTGTTTTTT.

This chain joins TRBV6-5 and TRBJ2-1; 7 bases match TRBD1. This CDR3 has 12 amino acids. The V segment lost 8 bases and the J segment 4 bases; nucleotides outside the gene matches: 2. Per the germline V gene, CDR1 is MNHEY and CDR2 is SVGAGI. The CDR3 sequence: CASHRGYNEQFF. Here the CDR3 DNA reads TGTGCCAGCCACAGGGGTTACAATGAGCAGTTCTTC.

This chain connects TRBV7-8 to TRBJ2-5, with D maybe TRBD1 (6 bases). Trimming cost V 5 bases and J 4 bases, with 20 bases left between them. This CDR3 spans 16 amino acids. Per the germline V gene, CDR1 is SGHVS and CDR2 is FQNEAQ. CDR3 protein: CASSPARWGQLETQYF. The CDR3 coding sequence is TGTGCCAGCAGCCCTGCTAGGTGGGGGCAATTAGAGACCCAGTACTTC. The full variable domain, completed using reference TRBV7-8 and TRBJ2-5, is GAGVSQSPRYKVAKRGQDVALRCDPISGHVSLFWYQQALGQGPEFLTYFQNEAQLDKSGLPSDRFFAERPEGSVSTLKIQRTQQEDSAVYLCASSPARWGQLETQYFGPGTRLLVL.

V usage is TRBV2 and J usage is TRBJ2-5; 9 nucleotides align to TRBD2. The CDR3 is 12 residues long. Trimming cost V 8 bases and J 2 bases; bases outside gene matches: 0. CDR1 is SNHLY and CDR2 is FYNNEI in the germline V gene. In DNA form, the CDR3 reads TGTGCCAGCGGACTAGCGCAAGAGACCCAGTACTTC. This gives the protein CASGLAQETQYF.

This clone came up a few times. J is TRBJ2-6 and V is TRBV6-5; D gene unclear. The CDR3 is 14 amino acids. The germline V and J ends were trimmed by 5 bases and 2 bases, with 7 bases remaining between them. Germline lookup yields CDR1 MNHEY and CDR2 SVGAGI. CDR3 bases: TGTGCCAGCAGTGTGGCAACTGGGGCCAACGTCCTGACTTTC. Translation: CASSVATGANVLTF.

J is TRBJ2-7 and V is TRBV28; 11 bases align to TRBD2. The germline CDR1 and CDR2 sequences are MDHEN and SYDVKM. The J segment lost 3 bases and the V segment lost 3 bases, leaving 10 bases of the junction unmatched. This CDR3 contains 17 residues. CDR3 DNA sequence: TGTGCCAGCAGTTTTTTGACTAGCGGGACGTGGGACTACGAGCAGTACTTC. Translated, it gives CASSFLTSGTWDYEQYF.

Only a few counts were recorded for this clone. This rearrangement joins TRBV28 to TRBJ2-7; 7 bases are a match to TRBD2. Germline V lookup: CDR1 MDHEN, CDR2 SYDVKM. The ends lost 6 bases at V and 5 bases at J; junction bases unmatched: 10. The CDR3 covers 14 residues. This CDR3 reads CASRGDYGGNEQYF. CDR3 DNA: TGTGCCAGCAGGGGGGATTACGGGGGGAACGAGCAGTACTTC.

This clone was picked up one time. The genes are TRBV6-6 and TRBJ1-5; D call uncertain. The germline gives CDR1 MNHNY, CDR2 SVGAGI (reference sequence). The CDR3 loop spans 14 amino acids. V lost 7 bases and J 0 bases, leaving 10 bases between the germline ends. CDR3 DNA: TGTGCCAGCAATGGAGGAAATAGCAATCAGCCCCAGCATTTT. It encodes CASNGGNSNQPQHF.

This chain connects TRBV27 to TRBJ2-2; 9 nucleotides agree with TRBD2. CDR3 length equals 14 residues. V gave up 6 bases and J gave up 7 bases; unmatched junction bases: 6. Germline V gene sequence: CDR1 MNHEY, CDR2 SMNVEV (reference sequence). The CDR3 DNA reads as TGTGCCAGCAGAAGACTAGCGGAGTACGGGGAGCTGTTTTTT. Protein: CASRRLAEYGELFF.

The CDR3 coding sequence is TGTGCCAGCAGCTTTAGTCGACTAGCGGCTTACAATGAGCAGTTCTTC. Its protein product is CASSFSRLAAYNEQFF. This chain joins TRBV7-3 and TRBJ2-1; 9 bases are a match to TRBD2. J was trimmed by 4 bases and V by 3 bases; bases with no gene match: 7. The CDR3 runs to 16 residues. Looked up from germline, CDR1 is SGHTA and CDR2 is FQGTGA. The full variable domain, completed using reference TRBV7-3 and TRBJ2-1, is GAGVSQTPSNKVTEKGKYVELRCDPISGHTALYWYRQSLGQGPEFLIYFQGTGAADDSGLPNDRFFAVRPEGSVSTLKIQRTERGDSAVYLCASSFSRLAAYNEQFFGPGTRLTVL.